The 10 T cell receptor beta chains below were found in one sample sequenced in a study of T cell responses to AZD1222 COVID-19 vaccine. Measured with immunoSEQ multiplex PCR; TCRdb has only the in-frame clones, and not every one. The sample consists of some 100,000 clones, nearly 90% of them appearing once. Sequences were derived from peripheral blood, sampled on day 0 of AZD1222 vaccination. The receptors derive from an adult in good health.

This rearrangement joins TRBV7-8 to TRBJ1-2, with 8 bases aligning to TRBD1. V lost 5 bases, J lost 2 bases, and 4 bases stayed unmatched. The germline V gene encodes CDR1 SGHVS and CDR2 FQNEAQ. This CDR3 contains 14 residues. CDR3 in amino acids: CASSRDRGNYGYTF. As DNA, the CDR3 is TGTGCCAGCAGCCGAGACAGGGGAAACTATGGCTACACCTTC.

The chain joins TRBV21-1 to TRBJ2-7. TRBV21-1 is recorded as a pseudogene. This CDR3 is 14 amino acids long. CDR3 bases: TGTGCCAGCAGCAAAGCGGGGGTACCCTACGAGCAGTACGTC. Its protein is CASSKAGVPYEQYV.

The CDR3 protein is CAIRGDGVNTEAFF. In DNA, the CDR3 is TGTGCCATCAGGGGAGACGGGGTGAACACTGAAGCTTTCTTT. The rearrangement links TRBV10-3 to TRBJ1-1; D is unclear. Trimming stripped 6 bases from V and 0 bases from J, with 11 bases between. Germline V CDR1 and CDR2: ENHRY, SYGVKD. CDR3 length: 14 amino acids.

This clone has only one observation. The rearrangement uses TRBV9 and TRBJ2-3; TRBD2 matches 8 bases. V gave up 4 bases and J gave up 0 bases; unmatched junction bases: 7. Germline CDR1 reads SGDLS; CDR2 reads YYNGEE. This CDR3 is built from 16 residues. The CDR3 bases are TGTGCCAGCAGCCCCCGCGCTAGCGGGAGCACAGATACGCAGTATTTT. Protein sequence: CASSPRASGSTDTQYF.

This clone occurred once. V and J are TRBV11-1 and TRBJ2-5; 9 bases map to TRBD2. In germline, CDR1 is SGHAT, CDR2 FQDESV (reference sequence). V dropped 5 bases and J dropped 5; count of bases not matched to a gene: 9. The CDR3 runs 15 residues. CDR3 loop: CASSGRNGLAETQYF. The CDR3 DNA follows: TGTGCCAGCAGCGGACGGAACGGACTAGCGGAGACCCAGTACTTC.

The rearrangement links TRBV9 to TRBJ2-2, with D possibly matching TRBD1 (5 bases). Trimming removed 0 bases at V and 3 bases at J, with 9 bases between. Germline lookup yields CDR1 SGDLS and CDR2 YYNGEE. This CDR3 contains 15 residues. CDR3 bases: TGTGCCAGCAGCGTAGTTCAAGGGGACACCGGGGAGCTGTTTTTT. As protein: CASSVVQGDTGELFF.

CDR3 nucleotide sequence: TGTGCCAGTAGTAGGGCCGGGACAGGGGGCACCTCTGCGGCCCAGCATTTT. Encoded protein: CASSRAGTGGTSAAQHF. The chain joins TRBV19 to TRBJ1-5; 12 positions match TRBD1. The germline V gene encodes CDR1 LNHDA and CDR2 SQIVND (reference sequence). V was clipped by 4 bases and J by 11 bases; unmatched bases: 15. CDR3 length equals 17 residues.

V is TRBV7-9 and J is TRBJ2-3; 9 nucleotides align to TRBD1. The CDR3 sequence is 16 residues long. The J segment lost 2 bases and the V segment lost 3 bases, leaving 6 bases of the junction unmatched. Germline V gene lookup returns CDR1 SEHNR and CDR2 FQNEAQ (reference sequence). The CDR3 nucleotides are TGTGCCAGCAGCTTGGGACAGGGAGGGAACACAGATACGCAGTATTTT. It codes for CASSLGQGGNTDTQYF.

The CDR3 coding sequence is TGTGCCAGCAGTCCTCCGACAGGACTGGGGCCACAAGAGACCCAGTACTTC. Translating it yields CASSPPTGLGPQETQYF. The chain uses TRBV6-6 and TRBJ2-5; a weak D match, TRBD1 (6 bases). The length of the CDR3 is 17 residues. The V end was cut by 5 bases, the J end by 2 bases, with 21 bases between. Germline V gene sequence: CDR1 MNHNY, CDR2 SVGAGI (reference sequence).

This chain joins TRBV24-1 and TRBJ2-5; 9 bases are a match to TRBD1. Germline CDR1 is KGHDR and CDR2 is SFDVKD. After removal of 4 bases from V and 4 bases from J, the junction contained 9 bases not matched to a gene. The CDR3 consists of 16 residues. For the CDR3, the DNA is TGTGCCACCAGTGAAACAGGGGGCGTTAGTCCAGAGACCCAGTACTTC. Translated: CATSETGGVSPETQYF.